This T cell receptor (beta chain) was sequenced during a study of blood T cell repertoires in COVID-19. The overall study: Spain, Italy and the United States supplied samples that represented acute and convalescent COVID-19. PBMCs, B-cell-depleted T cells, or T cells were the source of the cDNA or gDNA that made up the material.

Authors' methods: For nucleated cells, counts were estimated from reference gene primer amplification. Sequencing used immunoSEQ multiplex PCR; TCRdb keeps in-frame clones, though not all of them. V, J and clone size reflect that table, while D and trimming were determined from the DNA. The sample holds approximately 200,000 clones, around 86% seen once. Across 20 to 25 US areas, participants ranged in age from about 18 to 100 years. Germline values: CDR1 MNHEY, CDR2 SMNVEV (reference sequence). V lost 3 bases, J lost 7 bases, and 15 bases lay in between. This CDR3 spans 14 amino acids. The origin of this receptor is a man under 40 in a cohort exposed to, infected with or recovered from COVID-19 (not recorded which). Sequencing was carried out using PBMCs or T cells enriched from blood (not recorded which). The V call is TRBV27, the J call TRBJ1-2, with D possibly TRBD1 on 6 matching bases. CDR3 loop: CASSFGTEGGGYTF. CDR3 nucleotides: TGTGCCAGCAGTTTCGGGACGGAAGGGGGTGGCTACACCTTC.